This T cell receptor (beta chain) was observed in a study of tumor-infiltrating lymphocytes in primary liver carcinoma. A primer in the constant region served to generate TCR beta cDNA from 500 to 600 ng of total RNA. Three nested multiplex PCR rounds of slightly modified ARM-PCR generated TCR beta libraries. TCRdb analysed the multiplex PCR reads with MiXCR anew, one entry per CDR3 protein. The sample includes about 54,000 distinct CDR3 sequences, around 79% of them seen just once. It was from 20-30 mg of unsorted bulk tissue that RNA and DNA were co-extracted. The receptor's source is a man aged 35-49 years with primary liver carcinoma and hepatitis B virus infection. Source material: liver tumor tissue from sampling region 2. Noted subset: tumor region T2, inferior pole.

The CDR3: CASRRLGVMDAQYF. CDR3 bases: TGTGCCAGCAGGAGACTGGGGGTAATGGATGCGCAGTATTTT. V is TRBV28 and J is TRBJ2-3, with D perhaps being TRBD1 or TRBD2 (5 bases each). In germline, CDR1 is MDHEN, CDR2 SYDVKM. V was pared by 6 bases and J by 10 bases, with 20 bases between. CDR3 length equals 14 residues.